This TCR beta chain was captured in a study of CD8 T cells in Susac syndrome. In blood CD8+ and CD4+ T cells, TCR beta underwent sequencing. CD8+ and CD4+ T cells were negatively isolated; TEMRA cells were FACS-enriched. Random hexamers were used to reverse transcribe an amount of about 0.45 to 1 ug RNA. A single record per CDR3 protein comes from TCRdb applying MiXCR to the immunoSEQ multiplex PCR reads. The data show under 350,000 distinct CDR3 sequences, about 90% seen once. J was trimmed by 0 bases and V by 6 bases; bases with no gene match: 8. The CDR3 contains 16 residues. What was sequenced was CD4+ T cells from PBMCs. The receptor comes from a human donor with multiple sclerosis. The chain joins TRBV12-3 or TRBV12-4 to TRBJ1-3, with 7 nucleotides matching TRBD1. The CDR3 protein is CASSSTGVPSGNTIYF. As DNA, the CDR3 is TGTGCCAGCAGCTCAACAGGGGTTCCCTCTGGAAACACCATATATTTT.